The 19 T cell receptor beta chains below were found in one sample sequenced in a study of T cells in localized non-small cell lung cancer. Using immunoSEQ multiplex PCR, the repertoire was profiled, and TCRdb retains in-frame clones only, with some absent. Of roughly 35,000 clones in the sample, 90% to 95% were seen once. The sample in question was peripheral blood, obtained before any cancer treatment. These receptors all stem from a female donor at least 60 years old with stage I lung adenocarcinoma.

The chain joins TRBV14 to TRBJ1-1; no clear D gene. Germline loops: CDR1 SGHDN, CDR2 FVKESK. Trimming shortened V by 3 bases and J by 0 bases, and 14 bases separated the two germline ends. CDR3 length: 16 residues. The CDR3 nucleotides are TGTGCCAGCAGCCAGGGCCACAGAGAGATGAACACTGAAGCTTTCTTT. Protein: CASSQGHREMNTEAFF.

V is TRBV7-9 and J is TRBJ2-2; tentatively, D is TRBD1 (6 bases). This CDR3 has 15 residues. The germline gives CDR1 SEHNR, CDR2 FQNEAQ (reference sequence). The V and J ends lost 5 bases and 0 bases respectively, with 10 bases between them. CDR3 protein: CASSPGTTNTGELFF. The CDR3 DNA sequence: TGTGCCAGCAGCCCCGGGACAACGAACACCGGGGAGCTGTTTTTT. Looking up the rest from reference TRBV7-9 and TRBJ2-2 gives the full variable domain: DTGVSQNPRHKITKRGQNVTFRCDPISEHNRLYWYRQTLGQGPEFLTYFQNEAQLEKSRLLSDRFSAERPKGSFSTLEIQRTEQGDSAMYLCASSPGTTNTGELFFGEGSRLTVL.

The chain employs TRBV27 and TRBJ1-2, with 8 nucleotides matching TRBD1. The ends lost 5 bases at V and 4 bases at J; junction bases unmatched: 9. This CDR3 comprises 15 residues. Germline CDR1 MNHEY, CDR2 SMNVEV (reference sequence). CDR3 sequence reads: CASSRTGGGGYGYTF. The CDR3 bases are TGTGCCAGCAGTCGAACAGGGGGTGGGGGCTATGGCTACACCTTC.

V and J are TRBV28 and TRBJ2-7; 9 bases align to TRBD2. The CDR3 covers 16 residues. V lost 2 bases, J lost 0 bases, and 5 bases stayed unmatched. The germline V gene has CDR1 MDHEN and CDR2 SYDVKM. CDR3 nucleotides: TGTGCCAGCAGTTTACTTAGCGGGGGCAGCTCCTACGAGCAGTACTTC. Amino acid sequence: CASSLLSGGSSYEQYF.

The chain links TRBV7-9 to TRBJ1-4; D remains unclear. The germline V and J ends were trimmed by 3 bases and 8 bases, with 25 bases remaining between them. The germline V gene encodes CDR1 SEHNR and CDR2 FQNEAQ (reference sequence). This CDR3 is 18 amino acids long. For the CDR3, the DNA is TGTGCCAGCAGCTTGACCCTTTACCGAGCGCCTAATGGGGAAAAACTGTTTTTT. This translates into CASSLTLYRAPNGEKLFF.

The chain is built from TRBV2 and TRBJ2-3; tentative D call: TRBD2 (8 bases). Germline CDR1 SNHLY, CDR2 FYNNEI. CDR3 length equals 19 residues. Trimming left V 5 bases short and J 4 bases short, with 28 bases between. In nucleotides, the CDR3 is TGTGCCAGCAGTCCCGGGGTAGCGGGGACAGTTTTCCGTGCAGATACGCAGTATTTT. It is translated as CASSPGVAGTVFRADTQYF.

This chain connects TRBV6-5 to TRBJ1-2; D is possibly TRBD1 (6 bases). The ends were cut back, 6 bases at V and 4 bases at J, with 15 bases in the middle. The germline gives CDR1 MNHEY, CDR2 SVGAGI. This CDR3 is built from 14 residues. The CDR3 loop reads CASSPDRLPYGYTF. DNA of the CDR3: TGTGCCAGCAGCCCCGACAGGCTTCCCTATGGCTACACCTTC.

V usage is TRBV19 and J usage is TRBJ1-4; 7 bases align to TRBD1. The V and J ends lost 3 bases and 8 bases, in that order; junction bases with no gene match: 9. This CDR3 has 15 residues. Germline V lookup: CDR1 LNHDA, CDR2 SQIVND (reference sequence). The CDR3 region has the DNA TGTGCCAGTAGTATGAGGAGACAGGGTGGCGAAAAACTGTTTTTT. Amino acids: CASSMRRQGGEKLFF.

The V call is TRBV6-4, the J call TRBJ1-2, with TRBD1 matching 8 bases. This CDR3 is 14 amino acids long. The germline V gene encodes CDR1 MRHNA and CDR2 SNTAGT. The J segment lost 8 bases and the V segment lost 6 bases, leaving 11 bases of the junction unmatched. CDR3 amino acids: CASRELTGTGGYTF. The CDR3 region has the DNA TGTGCCAGCAGGGAACTTACAGGGACAGGCGGCTACACCTTC.

The V call is TRBV2, the J call TRBJ2-2; 9 bases match TRBD2. The germline V gene has CDR1 SNHLY and CDR2 FYNNEI. The J segment lost 5 bases and the V segment lost 3 bases, leaving 10 bases of the junction unmatched. This CDR3 is 17 amino acids long. The chain's CDR3 is CASSDRWTSVLTGELFF. CDR3 coding DNA: TGTGCCAGCAGTGATCGGTGGACTAGCGTTTTAACCGGGGAGCTGTTTTTT. Using reference TRBV2 and TRBJ2-2 for the parts outside the CDR3, the full variable domain is EPEVTQTPSHQVTQMGQEVILRCVPISNHLYFYWYRQILGQKVEFLVSFYNNEISEKSEIFDDQFSVERPDGSNFTLKIRSTKLEDSAMYFCASSDRWTSVLTGELFFGEGSRLTVL.

This chain uses TRBV6-1 with TRBJ1-1, with 9 bases lining up with TRBD1. Losses at the gene ends were 3 bases for V and 10 bases for J; bases not matched to a gene: 9. The CDR3 has 14 residues. Germline V gene sequence: CDR1 MNHNS, CDR2 SASEGT. This chain's CDR3 is CASSERDRERGAFF. The CDR3 region has the DNA TGTGCCAGCAGTGAGAGGGACAGGGAAAGGGGAGCTTTCTTT.

The DNA for the CDR3 is TGTGCCAGCAGCGGGAGTAATCAGCCCCAGCATTTT. It yields the protein CASSGSNQPQHF. V gene TRBV7-9 combines with J gene TRBJ1-5; D is unresolved. Germline V CDR1 and CDR2: SEHNR, FQNEAQ (reference sequence). Trimming took 5 bases from V and 4 from J, leaving 6 bases between them. CDR3 length: 12 residues.

The chain links TRBV6-5 to TRBJ1-2; no clear D. Trimming shortened V by 0 bases and J by 7 bases, and 12 bases separated the two germline ends. The CDR3 totals 14 residues. CDR1 and CDR2 (germline): MNHEY, SVGAGI. This chain's CDR3 is CASSYSKAQSGYTF. The CDR3, as DNA: TGTGCCAGCAGTTACTCGAAAGCACAGTCTGGCTACACCTTC.

V and J are TRBV10-3 and TRBJ1-5; 7 bases align to TRBD1. This CDR3 comprises 14 residues. The V segment lost 10 bases and the J segment 0 bases; nucleotides outside the gene matches: 6. Germline V gives CDR1 ENHRY, CDR2 SYGVKD. The DNA for the CDR3 is TGTGCCAGCGGGACAGCAGATAGCAATCAGCCCCAGCATTTT. Its protein is CASGTADSNQPQHF.

The chain combines TRBV6-6 with TRBJ1-4; 7 nucleotides line up with TRBD1. Losses at the gene ends were 6 bases for V and 6 bases for J; bases not matched to a gene: 10. The CDR3 totals 15 residues. Germline CDR1 is MNHNY and CDR2 is SVGAGI (reference sequence). CDR3 loop: CASRDPGQRDEKLFF. CDR3 coding DNA: TGTGCCAGCAGGGATCCGGGACAGAGGGATGAAAAACTGTTTTTT.

The V and J genes are TRBV5-4 and TRBJ2-7; TRBD1 matches at 8 bases. V shed 3 bases, J shed 2 bases, and the junction held 7 bases outside the gene matches. Per the germline V gene, CDR1 is SGHNT and CDR2 is YYREEE (reference sequence). CDR3 length: 15 amino acids. CDR3 sequence (DNA): TGTGCCAGCAGCTCCGGAGGCAGGGGGCCCTACGAGCAGTACGTC. The encoded protein is CASSSGGRGPYEQYV.

The chain carries TRBV11-1 and TRBJ1-1; 9 bases line up with TRBD1. The CDR3 is made up of 17 amino acids. Germline V gene data show CDR1 as SGHAT and CDR2 as FQDESV (reference sequence). V was pared by 3 bases and J by 0 bases, with 8 bases of the junction left unmatched. The CDR3 DNA reads as TGTGCCAGCAGCTTCGCAGGACAGGGGCCGCTGAACACTGAAGCTTTCTTT. It is translated as CASSFAGQGPLNTEAFF.

The J gene is TRBJ1-1, the V gene TRBV7-9, with 9 bases that match TRBD1. V was pared by 5 bases and J by 4 bases, with 8 bases of the junction left unmatched. CDR1 SEHNR and CDR2 FQNEAQ come from the germline V gene (reference sequence). The CDR3 sequence is 15 residues long. The CDR3 DNA is TGTGCCAGCAGCCCGCGGACAGGGGAGGGCACTGAAGCTTTCTTT. Encoded protein: CASSPRTGEGTEAFF.

The V and J genes are TRBV6-6 and TRBJ2-3, with TRBD2 as a possible D gene (5 bases). CDR3 length: 14 amino acids. Germline values: CDR1 MNHNY, CDR2 SVGAGI (reference sequence). V lost 6 bases to trimming and J lost 6 bases, with 16 bases between them. CDR3 nucleotides: TGTGCCAGCAGGACCGGACTCTCGAGGGATACGCAGTATTTT. Translated: CASRTGLSRDTQYF.